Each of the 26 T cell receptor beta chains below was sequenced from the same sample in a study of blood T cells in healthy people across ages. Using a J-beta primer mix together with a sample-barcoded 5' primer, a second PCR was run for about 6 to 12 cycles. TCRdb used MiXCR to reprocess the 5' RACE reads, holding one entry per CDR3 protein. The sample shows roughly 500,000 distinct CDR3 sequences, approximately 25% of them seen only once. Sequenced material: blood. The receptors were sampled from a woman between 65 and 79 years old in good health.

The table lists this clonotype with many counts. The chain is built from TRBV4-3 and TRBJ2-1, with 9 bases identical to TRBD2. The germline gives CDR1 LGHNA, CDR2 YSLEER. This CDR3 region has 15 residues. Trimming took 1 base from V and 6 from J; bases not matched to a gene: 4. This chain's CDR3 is CASSQGLAGVNEQFF. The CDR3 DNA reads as TGCGCCAGCAGCCAAGGATTAGCGGGGGTCAATGAGCAGTTCTTC.

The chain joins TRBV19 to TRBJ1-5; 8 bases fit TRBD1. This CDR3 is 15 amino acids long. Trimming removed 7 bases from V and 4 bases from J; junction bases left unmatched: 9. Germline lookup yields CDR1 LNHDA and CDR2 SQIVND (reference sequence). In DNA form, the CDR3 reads TGTGCCAGTAACGCCGGGACAGGTCTAAATCAGCCCCAGCATTTT. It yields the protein CASNAGTGLNQPQHF. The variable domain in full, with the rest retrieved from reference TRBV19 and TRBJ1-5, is DGGITQSPKYLFRKEGQNVTLSCEQNLNHDAMYWYRQDPGQGLRLIYYSQIVNDFQKGDIAEGYSVSREKKESFPLTVTSAQKNPTAFYLCASNAGTGLNQPQHFGDGTRLSIL.

The CDR3 region is CASAGANVLTF. DNA of the CDR3: TGTGCCAGCGCTGGGGCCAACGTCCTGACTTTC. The V call is TRBV6-6, the J call TRBJ2-6; D not resolved. V was clipped by 8 bases and J by 2 bases, with 1 base between them. This CDR3 has 11 amino acids. CDR1 is MNHNY, CDR2 SVGAGI, per germline (reference sequence).

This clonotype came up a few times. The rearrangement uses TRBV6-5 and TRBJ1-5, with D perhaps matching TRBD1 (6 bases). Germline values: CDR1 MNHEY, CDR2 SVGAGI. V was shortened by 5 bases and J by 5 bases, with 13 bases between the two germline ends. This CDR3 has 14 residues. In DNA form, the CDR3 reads TGTGCCAGCAGTAACAGGGTTGGGGATCAGCCCCAGCATTTT. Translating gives CASSNRVGDQPQHF.

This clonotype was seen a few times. The CDR3 DNA is TGTGCCAGCACGACGGATTATAATTCACCCCTCCACTTT. It encodes CASTTDYNSPLHF. The J gene is TRBJ1-6, the V gene TRBV2; D uncertain. Germline V gene data show CDR1 as SNHLY and CDR2 as FYNNEI. V lost 7 bases, J lost 4 bases, and 8 bases lay in between. This CDR3 is 13 amino acids long.

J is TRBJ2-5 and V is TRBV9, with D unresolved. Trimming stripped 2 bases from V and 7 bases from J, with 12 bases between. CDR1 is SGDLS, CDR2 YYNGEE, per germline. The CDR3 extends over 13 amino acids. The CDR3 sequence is CASSVDPPGTQYF. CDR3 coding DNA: TGTGCCAGCAGCGTGGATCCCCCGGGGACCCAGTACTTC.

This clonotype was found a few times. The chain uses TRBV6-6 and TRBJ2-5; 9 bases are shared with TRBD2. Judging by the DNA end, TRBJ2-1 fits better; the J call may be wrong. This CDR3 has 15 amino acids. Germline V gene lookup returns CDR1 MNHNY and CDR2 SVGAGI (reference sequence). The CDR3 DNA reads TGTGCCAGCAGTTGGGGGCGGGGGGGTAATAATGAGCAGTTCTTC. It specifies CASSWGRGGNNEQFF.

CDR3 protein: CASSYEGRQFF. The CDR3 coding sequence is TGTGCCAGCAGTTACGAGGGCAGGCAGTTCTTC. The chain uses TRBV6-5 and TRBJ2-1; D possibly corresponds to TRBD2 (5 bases). This CDR3 comprises 11 residues. Trimming shortened V by 2 bases and J by 12 bases, and 8 bases separated the two germline ends. Germline CDR1 and CDR2: MNHEY and SVGAGI.

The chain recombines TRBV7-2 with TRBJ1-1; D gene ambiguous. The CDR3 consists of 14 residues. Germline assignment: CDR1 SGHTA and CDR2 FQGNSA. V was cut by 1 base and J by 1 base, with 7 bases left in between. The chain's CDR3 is CASSLDTWNTEAFF. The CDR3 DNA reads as TGTGCCAGCAGCTTAGATACGTGGAACACTGAAGCTTTCTTT.

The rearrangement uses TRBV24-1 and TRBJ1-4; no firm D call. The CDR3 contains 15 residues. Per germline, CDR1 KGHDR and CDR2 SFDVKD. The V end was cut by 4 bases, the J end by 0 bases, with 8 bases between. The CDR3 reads CATSEGRTTNEKLFF. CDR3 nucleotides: TGTGCCACCAGTGAAGGTAGAACAACTAATGAAAAACTGTTTTTT.

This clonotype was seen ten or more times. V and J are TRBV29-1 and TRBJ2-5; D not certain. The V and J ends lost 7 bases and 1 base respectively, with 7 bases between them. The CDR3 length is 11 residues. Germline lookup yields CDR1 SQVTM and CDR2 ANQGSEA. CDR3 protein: CSAKPQETQYF. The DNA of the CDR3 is TGCAGCGCCAAACCCCAAGAGACCCAGTACTTC.

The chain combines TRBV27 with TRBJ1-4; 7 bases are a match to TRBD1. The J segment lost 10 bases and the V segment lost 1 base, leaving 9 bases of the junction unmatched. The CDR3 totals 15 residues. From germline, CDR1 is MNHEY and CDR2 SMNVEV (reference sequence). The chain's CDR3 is CASSLFGERTGKLFF. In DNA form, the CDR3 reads TGTGCCAGCAGTTTATTTGGGGAGAGGACAGGAAAACTGTTTTTT.

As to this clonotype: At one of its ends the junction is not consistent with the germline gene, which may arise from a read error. CDR3 DNA: TGTGCCAGCAGACGAACCCGGACAGGGAGCTGGACGAACTATGACTACACCTTC. Translating gives CASRRTRTGSWTNYDYTF. The chain combines TRBV6-2 or TRBV6-3 with TRBJ1-2; 8 bases are a match to TRBD1. Germline V CDR1 and CDR2: MNHEY, SVGEGT. The CDR3 consists of 18 residues.

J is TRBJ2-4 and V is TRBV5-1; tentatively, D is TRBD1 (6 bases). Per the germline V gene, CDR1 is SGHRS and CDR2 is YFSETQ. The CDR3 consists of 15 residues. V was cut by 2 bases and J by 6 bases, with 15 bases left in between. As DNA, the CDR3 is TGCGCCAGCAGCTTAATTTCACAGGGCGTAAACATTCAGTACTTC. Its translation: CASSLISQGVNIQYF.

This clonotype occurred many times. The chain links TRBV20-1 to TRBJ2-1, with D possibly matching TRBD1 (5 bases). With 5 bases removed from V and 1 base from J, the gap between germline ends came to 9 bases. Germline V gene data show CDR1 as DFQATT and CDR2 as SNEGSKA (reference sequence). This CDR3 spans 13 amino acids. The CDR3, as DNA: TGCAGTGCTGAAAGGGGTTCCTACAATGAGCAGTTCTTC. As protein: CSAERGSYNEQFF.

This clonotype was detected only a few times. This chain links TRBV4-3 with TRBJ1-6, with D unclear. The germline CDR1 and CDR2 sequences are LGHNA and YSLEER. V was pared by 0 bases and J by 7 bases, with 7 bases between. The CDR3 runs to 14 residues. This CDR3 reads CASSQEGRNSPLHF. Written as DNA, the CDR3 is TGCGCCAGCAGCCAAGAGGGGAGAAATTCACCCCTCCACTTT.

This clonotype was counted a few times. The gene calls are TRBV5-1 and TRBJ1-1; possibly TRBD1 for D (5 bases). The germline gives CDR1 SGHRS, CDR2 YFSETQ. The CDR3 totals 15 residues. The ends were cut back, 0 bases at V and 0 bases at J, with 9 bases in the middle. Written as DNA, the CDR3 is TGCGCCAGCAGCTTGGGACAGTCCATGAACACTGAAGCTTTCTTT. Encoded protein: CASSLGQSMNTEAFF.

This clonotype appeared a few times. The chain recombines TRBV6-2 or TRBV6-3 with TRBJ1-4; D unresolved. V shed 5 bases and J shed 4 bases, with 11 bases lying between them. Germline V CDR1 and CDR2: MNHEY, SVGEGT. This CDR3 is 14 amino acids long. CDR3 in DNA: TGTGCCAGCAGTACCCCGGGAGGTAATGAAAAACTGTTTTTT. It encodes CASSTPGGNEKLFF.

The CDR3 nucleotides are TGCGCCAGCAGCCAAGGGGACACCCTGTACTTC. Its translation: CASSQGDTLYF. This rearrangement joins TRBV5-1 to TRBJ2-7; the D gene is possibly TRBD1 (6 bases). V was pared by 4 bases and J by 12 bases, with 14 bases between. CDR1 and CDR2 (germline): SGHRS, YFSETQ. The CDR3 contains 11 residues.

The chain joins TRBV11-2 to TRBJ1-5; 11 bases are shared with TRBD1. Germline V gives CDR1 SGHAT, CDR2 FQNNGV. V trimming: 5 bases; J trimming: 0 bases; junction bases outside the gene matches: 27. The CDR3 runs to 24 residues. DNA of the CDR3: TGTGCCAGCAGCCCTTGGTCCGAGGACAGGGGGCAAGTTTTCCTATTATATAGCAATCAGCCCCAGCATTTT. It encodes CASSPWSEDRGQVFLLYSNQPQHF.

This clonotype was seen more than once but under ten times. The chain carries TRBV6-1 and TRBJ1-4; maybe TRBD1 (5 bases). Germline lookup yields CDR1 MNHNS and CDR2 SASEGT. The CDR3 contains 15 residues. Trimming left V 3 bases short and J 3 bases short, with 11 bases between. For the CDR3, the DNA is TGTGCCAGCAGTGAGGGACTGTCGTCTAATGAAAAACTGTTTTTT. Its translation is CASSEGLSSNEKLFF.

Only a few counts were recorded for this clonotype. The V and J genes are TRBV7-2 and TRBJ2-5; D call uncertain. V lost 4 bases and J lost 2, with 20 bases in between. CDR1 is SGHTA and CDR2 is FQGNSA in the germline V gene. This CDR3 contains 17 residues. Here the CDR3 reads CASSSMTPSSPQETQYF. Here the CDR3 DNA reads TGTGCCAGCAGCTCGATGACTCCTTCATCGCCTCAAGAGACCCAGTACTTC.

CDR3 bases: TGTGCCAGCAGTTTTGGCAGGGGGGACTATGGCTACACCTTC. Amino acid sequence: CASSFGRGDYGYTF. This chain joins TRBV12-3 or TRBV12-4 and TRBJ1-2; 7 bases align to TRBD1. J lost 3 bases, V lost 3 bases, and 4 bases had no gene match. The CDR3 length is 14 residues.

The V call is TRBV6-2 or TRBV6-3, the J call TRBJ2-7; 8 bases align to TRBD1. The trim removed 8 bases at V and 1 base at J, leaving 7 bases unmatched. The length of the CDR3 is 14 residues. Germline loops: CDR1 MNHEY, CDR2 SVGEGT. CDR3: CASSWTGSSYEQYF. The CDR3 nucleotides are TGTGCCAGCTCGTGGACAGGGAGTTCCTACGAGCAGTACTTC.

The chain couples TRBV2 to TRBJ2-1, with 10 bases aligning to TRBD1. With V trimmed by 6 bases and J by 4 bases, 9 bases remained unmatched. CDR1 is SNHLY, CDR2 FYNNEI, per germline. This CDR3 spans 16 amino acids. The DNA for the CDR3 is TGTGCCAGCAGCCTGATGTCGGGACAGGGGTACAATGAGCAGTTCTTC. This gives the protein CASSLMSGQGYNEQFF.

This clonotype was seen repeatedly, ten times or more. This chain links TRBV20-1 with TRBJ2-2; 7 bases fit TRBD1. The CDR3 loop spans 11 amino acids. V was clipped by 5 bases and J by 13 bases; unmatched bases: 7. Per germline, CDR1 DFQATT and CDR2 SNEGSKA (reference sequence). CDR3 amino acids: CSAYRGGGLFF. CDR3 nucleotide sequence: TGCAGTGCTTACAGGGGCGGTGGGCTGTTTTTT.